This passage covers 21 T cell receptor beta chains from one sample sequenced in a study of human T cells and chemical hapten exposure. Time point noted: patch test 1, 2 weeks after DPC sensitization. Treatment noted: therapeutic diphenylcyclopropenone sensitization with weekly scalp DPC. TCRdb reprocessed the RACE reads via MiXCR and lists one record per CDR3 protein. This repertoire shows 100,000 to 150,000 distinct CDR3 sequences, about 13% found once; its top ten account for 0.92%. This specimen consisted of whole blood, obtained in connection with sensitization to the hapten diphenylcyclopropenone (DPC). These receptors all stem from a man younger than 30 with alopecia areata. Some clones in this sample may be carry-over from other donors' samples.

The chain has TRBV11-3 and TRBJ1-6; weak D call: TRBD1 (5 bases). The CDR3 contains 13 residues. V gave up 3 bases and J gave up 7 bases, with 7 bases separating them. Germline lookup yields CDR1 SGHNT and CDR2 YENEEA. The CDR3 DNA is TGTGCCAGCAGCTTTGAGGGGAATTCACCCCTCCACTTT. Protein: CASSFEGNSPLHF.

This clonotype occurred a few times. This chain uses TRBV20-1 with TRBJ1-6; D remains unclear. This CDR3 has 15 residues. Germline V lookup: CDR1 DFQATT, CDR2 SNEGSKA (reference sequence). The V end was cut by 2 bases, the J end by 4 bases, with 12 bases between. The CDR3 is CSARWEATYNSPLHF. In DNA form, the CDR3 reads TGCAGTGCTAGATGGGAGGCTACTTATAATTCACCCCTCCACTTT.

This clonotype has a handful of counts. The V gene is TRBV3-1, the J gene TRBJ1-2; 8 nucleotides line up with TRBD1. The ends lost 5 bases at V and 8 bases at J; junction bases unmatched: 10. This CDR3 has 14 amino acids. The germline CDR1 and CDR2 sequences are LGHDT and YNNKEL (reference sequence). The CDR3 nucleotides read TGTGCCAGCAGCTACCCTCAGGGGGCGCCCGGCTACACCTTC. Its translation: CASSYPQGAPGYTF.

This clonotype came up a few times. The chain employs TRBV29-1 and TRBJ2-2; D is perhaps TRBD1 or TRBD2 (5 bases each). The CDR3 loop spans 13 amino acids. Germline CDR1 is SQVTM and CDR2 is ANQGSEA. V lost 7 bases and J lost 0, with 9 bases in between. CDR3 region: CSAGPTNTGELFF. The CDR3 nucleotides are TGCAGCGCGGGACCGACGAACACCGGGGAGCTGTTTTTT.

The genes are TRBV5-1 and TRBJ1-2; 11 nucleotides match TRBD1. The CDR3 runs to 15 residues. Looked up from germline, CDR1 is SGHRS and CDR2 is YFSETQ. The V and J ends lost 3 bases and 4 bases, in that order; junction bases with no gene match: 5. The chain's CDR3 is CASSSDRGPTYGYTF. The CDR3 nucleotides read TGCGCCAGCAGCTCGGACAGGGGGCCTACCTATGGCTACACCTTC.

The chain couples TRBV4-1 to TRBJ2-1, with a weak D call TRBD1 (5 bases). Germline CDR1 MGHRA, CDR2 YSYEKL. There are 15 residues in the CDR3. The V gene lost 3 bases and the J gene lost 2 bases, with 11 bases spanning the gap. The chain's CDR3 is CASSHLAGTYNEQFF. The CDR3 DNA reads TGCGCCAGCAGCCATCTGGCAGGGACCTACAATGAGCAGTTCTTC.

The chain is built from TRBV18 and TRBJ2-7; 10 positions agree with TRBD1. The CDR3 runs 14 residues. Germline CDR1 KGHSH, CDR2 LQKENI. Trimming removed 2 bases from V and 4 bases from J; junction bases left unmatched: 2. The CDR3 loop is CASSPGTGDYEQYF. In DNA, the CDR3 is TGTGCCAGCTCACCAGGGACAGGGGATTACGAGCAGTACTTC.

This clonotype was counted only a few times. This rearrangement joins TRBV4-3 to TRBJ2-2; either TRBD1 or TRBD2 may fit D (6 bases each). V gave up 1 base and J gave up 2 bases, with 14 bases separating them. The CDR3 loop spans 17 amino acids. Per germline, CDR1 LGHNA and CDR2 YSLEER. The CDR3 nucleotides are TGCGCCAGCAGCCAAGTAGGACGGGGGCACAACACCGGGGAGCTGTTTTTT. It encodes CASSQVGRGHNTGELFF.

This clonotype was detected a few times. V usage is TRBV10-3 and J usage is TRBJ2-7, with D possibly matching TRBD2 (6 bases). The ends were cut back, 5 bases at V and 3 bases at J, with 11 bases in the middle. The germline CDR1 and CDR2 sequences are ENHRY and SYGVKD. The CDR3 extends over 13 amino acids. Written as DNA, the CDR3 is TGTGCCATCAGTCCCGGGGGTGACTACGAGCAGTACGTC. It specifies CAISPGGDYEQYV.

Only a few counts were recorded for this clonotype. The CDR3 loop is CASSLRFYGYTF. CDR3 sequence (DNA): TGTGCCAGCAGTTTGAGGTTCTATGGCTACACCTTC. The chain carries TRBV28 and TRBJ1-2; no reliable D call. Germline CDR1 is MDHEN and CDR2 is SYDVKM. V was cut by 3 bases and J by 4 bases, with 6 bases left in between. CDR3 length equals 12 residues.

The CDR3 protein is CASSLDSGRRSNEQFF. The DNA of the CDR3 is TGTGCCAGCAGCTTAGATAGCGGTCGACGGTCGAATGAGCAGTTCTTC. The chain has TRBV11-2 and TRBJ2-1; D is perhaps TRBD2 (6 bases). The CDR3 extends over 16 amino acids. Germline V gene lookup returns CDR1 SGHAT and CDR2 FQNNGV. V lost 0 bases to trimming and J lost 7 bases, with 16 bases between them.

This clonotype was picked up a small number of times. V usage is TRBV6-1 and J usage is TRBJ1-5; the D gene is possibly TRBD1 (5 bases). The CDR3 length is 14 residues. Per germline, CDR1 MNHNS and CDR2 SASEGT. V lost 5 bases and J 4 bases, leaving 12 bases between the germline ends. The CDR3 DNA follows: TGTGCCAGCAGTCGGGGGGGTTGGAATCAGCCCCAGCATTTT. It codes for CASSRGGWNQPQHF.

This chain connects TRBV11-2 to TRBJ1-5; D might be TRBD1 (5 bases). V was trimmed by 5 bases and J by 3 bases, leaving 17 bases between them. The CDR3 has 16 amino acids. Germline assignment: CDR1 SGHAT and CDR2 FQNNGV. The CDR3 loop is CASSAAIRGPNQPQHF. Written as DNA, the CDR3 is TGTGCCAGCAGCGCTGCCATTCGGGGACCCAATCAGCCCCAGCATTTT.

Only a few counts were recorded for this clonotype. The chain is built from TRBV7-9 and TRBJ1-2; TRBD1 is a possible D gene (6 bases). CDR1 and CDR2 from the germline V gene are SEHNR and FQNEAQ (reference sequence). CDR3 length: 15 residues. With 5 bases removed from V and 1 base from J, the gap between germline ends came to 14 bases. This CDR3 is CASSQRDKHNYGYTF. The CDR3 DNA reads as TGTGCCAGCAGCCAGAGGGACAAACATAACTATGGCTACACCTTC.

The chain has TRBV5-1 and TRBJ1-1; TRBD1 matches at 8 bases. V gave up 3 bases and J gave up 3 bases; unmatched junction bases: 4. Germline CDR1 and CDR2: SGHRS and YFSETQ. The CDR3 is made up of 14 amino acids. CDR3 sequence reads: CASSWGQAYTEAFF. The CDR3 DNA reads as TGCGCCAGCAGCTGGGGACAGGCCTACACTGAAGCTTTCTTT.

The rearrangement links TRBV10-1 to TRBJ2-7; D remains unclear. The CDR3 has 15 residues. From germline, CDR1 is WNHNN and CDR2 SYGVQD (reference sequence). Between the trimmed V and J ends, which lost 6 bases and 2 bases, there was a span of 17 bases. The CDR3 sequence is CASSVGPVPPYEQYF. The CDR3 DNA sequence: TGCGCCAGCAGCGTCGGACCTGTGCCCCCCTACGAGCAGTACTTC.

At least ten counts were recorded for this clonotype. The chain joins TRBV19 to TRBJ1-5; D is unclear. Germline V CDR1 and CDR2: LNHDA, SQIVND (reference sequence). The CDR3 loop spans 13 amino acids. V lost 4 bases and J 5 bases, leaving 9 bases between the germline ends. The CDR3 here is CASSTFLYQPQHF. DNA for the CDR3: TGTGCCAGTAGTACCTTCCTCTATCAGCCCCAGCATTTT.

This clonotype was counted between two and nine times. The V gene is TRBV6-8, the J gene TRBJ1-2; D gene unclear. V gave up 2 bases and J gave up 3 bases, with 22 bases separating them. The CDR3 loop spans 18 amino acids. CDR1 and CDR2 (germline): MNHGY, SAAAGT. The CDR3 DNA sequence: TGTGCCAGCAGTTACGTTTCAGAAGAGGTCCCTTCCTACTATGGCTACACCTTC. Translated, it gives CASSYVSEEVPSYYGYTF.

The V gene is TRBV6-1, the J gene TRBJ2-7; 9 bases map to TRBD1. The CDR3 is 15 residues long. Unmatched junction bases numbered 5, after V lost 3 bases and J lost 2 bases. Per germline, CDR1 MNHNS and CDR2 SASEGT. CDR3 region: CASSEGQGPTYEQYV. The DNA for the CDR3 is TGTGCCAGCAGTGAGGGACAGGGACCAACCTACGAGCAGTACGTC.

This clonotype was observed a handful of times. The chain links TRBV11-2 to TRBJ2-1; a weak D match, TRBD1 (5 bases). V was trimmed by 3 bases and J by 9 bases, leaving 12 bases between them. Germline V gives CDR1 SGHAT, CDR2 FQNNGV. CDR3 size: 13 residues. CDR3 sequence: CASSLQGWGEQFF. CDR3 nucleotides: TGTGCCAGCAGCTTGCAGGGTTGGGGTGAGCAGTTCTTC. The whole variable domain, remainder taken from reference TRBV11-2 and TRBJ2-1, is EAGVAQSPRYKIIEKRQSVAFWCNPISGHATLYWYQQILGQGPKLLIQFQNNGVVDDSQLPKDRFSAERLKGVDSTLKIQPAKLEDSAVYLCASSLQGWGEQFFGPGTRLTVL.

The rearrangement joins TRBV4-3 to TRBJ2-2, with 7 positions matching TRBD2. This CDR3 is 16 amino acids long. Per the germline V gene, CDR1 is LGHNA and CDR2 is YSLEER. The V and J ends lost 0 bases and 6 bases, in that order; junction bases with no gene match: 7. The CDR3 here is CASSQDQRGWAGELFF. The CDR3 nucleotides read TGCGCCAGCAGCCAAGATCAGCGGGGTTGGGCCGGGGAGCTGTTTTTT.